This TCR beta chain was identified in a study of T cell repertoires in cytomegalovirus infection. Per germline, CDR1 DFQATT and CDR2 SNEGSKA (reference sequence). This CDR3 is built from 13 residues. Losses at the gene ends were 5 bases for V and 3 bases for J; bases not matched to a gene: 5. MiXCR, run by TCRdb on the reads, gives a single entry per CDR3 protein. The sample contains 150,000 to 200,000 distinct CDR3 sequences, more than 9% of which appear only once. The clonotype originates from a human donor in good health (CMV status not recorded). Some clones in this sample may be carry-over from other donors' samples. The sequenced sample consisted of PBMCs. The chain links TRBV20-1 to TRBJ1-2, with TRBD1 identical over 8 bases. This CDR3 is CSAWTGKDYGYTF. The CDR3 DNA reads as TGCAGTGCTTGGACAGGGAAGGACTATGGCTACACCTTC.